This TCR beta chain was profiled in a study of control samples from healthy donors and cancer patients. CDR1 and CDR2 (germline): PRHDT, FYEKMQ (reference sequence). V dropped 5 bases and J dropped 0 bases, with 17 bases sitting between them. This CDR3 spans 17 amino acids. The method was immunoSEQ multiplex PCR; TCRdb's version includes in-frame clones alone and lacks a portion of them. The sample lists about 160,000 clones, about 87% occurring once. The receptor was isolated from a man younger than 45 in good health. Source material: blood. The chain joins TRBV13 to TRBJ1-5; the D gene is possibly TRBD1 (5 bases). DNA of the CDR3: TGTGCCAGCAGCCTGGGGGGGGACTCTTATAGCAATCAGCCCCAGCATTTT. Translation gives CASSLGGDSYSNQPQHF.